This record looks at one TCR beta chain sequence and its context. Its specificity is unknown. The sample belongs to a study of OX40 agonist ivuxolimab in advanced cancers. On the study more broadly: Ivuxolimab, which patients received intravenously every 2 weeks, was dosed at 0.01 to 10 mg/kg. The study reported partial responses in three patients: one hepatocellular carcinoma, two cutaneous melanoma.

Study observations and caveats: In general, CD8+ T cells held more expanded clones than CD4+ did, on average. By week 6 at 0.1 to 3.0 mg/kg, blood CD4+ and CD8+ T cells had expanded clonally.

The trim removed 2 bases at V and 8 bases at J, leaving 5 bases unmatched. Germline-derived CDR1 and CDR2 are SGHTA and FQGTGA. This CDR3 is 14 amino acids long. The data were produced by immunoSEQ multiplex PCR, yet TCRdb's version contains in-frame clones alone and is incomplete. The sample includes fewer than 80,000 clones, over 75% of them seen just once. The V and J genes are TRBV7-3 and TRBJ2-7, with TRBD1 matching over 11 bases. Specimen: CD4+ or CD8+ T cells sorted from blood, collected in a trial of the OX40 agonist ivuxolimab. This receptor was taken from an adult with an advanced solid tumor such as melanoma, head and neck, liver or kidney cancer. The DNA for the CDR3 is TGTGCCAGCAGCTTATTAGGACAGGGGGCCCAGCAGTACTTC. Translating gives CASSLLGQGAQQYF. The full variable domain, its missing parts supplied by reference TRBV7-3 and TRBJ2-7, is GAGVSQTPSNKVTEKGKYVELRCDPISGHTALYWYRQSLGQGPEFLIYFQGTGAADDSGLPNDRFFAVRPEGSVSTLKIQRTERGDSAVYLCASSLLGQGAQQYFGPGTRLTVT.